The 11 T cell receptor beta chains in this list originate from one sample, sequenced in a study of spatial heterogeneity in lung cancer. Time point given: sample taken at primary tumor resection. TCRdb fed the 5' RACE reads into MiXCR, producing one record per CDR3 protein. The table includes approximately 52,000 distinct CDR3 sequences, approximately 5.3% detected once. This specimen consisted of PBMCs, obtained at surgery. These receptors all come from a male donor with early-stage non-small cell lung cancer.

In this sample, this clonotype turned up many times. The CDR3 nucleotides are TGCGCCAGCAATCCTGGCTCTTCCTACAATGAGCAGTTCTTC. Encoded protein: CASNPGSSYNEQFF. The chain carries TRBV5-1 and TRBJ2-1; no clear D. Per germline, CDR1 SGHRS and CDR2 YFSETQ. The CDR3 sequence is 14 residues long. Trimming cost V 6 bases and J 1 base, with 11 bases left between them.

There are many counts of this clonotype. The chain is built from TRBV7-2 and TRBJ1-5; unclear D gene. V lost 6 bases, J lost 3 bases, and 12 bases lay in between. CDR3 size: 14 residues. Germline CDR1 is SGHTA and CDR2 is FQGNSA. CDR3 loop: CASRASGSNQPQHF. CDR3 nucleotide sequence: TGTGCCAGCAGAGCCTCGGGCTCCAATCAGCCCCAGCATTTT.

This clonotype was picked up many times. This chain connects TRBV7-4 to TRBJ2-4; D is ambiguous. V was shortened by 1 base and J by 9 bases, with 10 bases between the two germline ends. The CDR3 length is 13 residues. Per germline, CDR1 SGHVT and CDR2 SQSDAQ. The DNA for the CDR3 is TGTGCCAGCAGCTTAGACCGTCAGAGCATTCAGTACTTC. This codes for CASSLDRQSIQYF.

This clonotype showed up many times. The DNA of the CDR3 is TGTGCCAGCAGTGGACAGGGGAGGTCCACCGGGGAGCTGTTTTTT. This gives the protein CASSGQGRSTGELFF. The chain recombines TRBV5-6 with TRBJ2-2; 9 positions match TRBD1. The CDR3 has 15 residues. Germline CDR1 reads SGHDT; CDR2 reads YYEEEE. With 5 bases clipped from V and 4 bases from J, the junction kept 6 bases outside the gene matches.

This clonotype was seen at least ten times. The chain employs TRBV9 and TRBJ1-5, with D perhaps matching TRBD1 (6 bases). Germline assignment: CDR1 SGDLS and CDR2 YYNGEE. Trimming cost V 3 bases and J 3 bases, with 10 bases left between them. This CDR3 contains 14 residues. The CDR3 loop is CASSAWGLNQPQHF. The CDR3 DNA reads TGTGCCAGCAGCGCATGGGGGCTCAATCAGCCCCAGCATTTT.

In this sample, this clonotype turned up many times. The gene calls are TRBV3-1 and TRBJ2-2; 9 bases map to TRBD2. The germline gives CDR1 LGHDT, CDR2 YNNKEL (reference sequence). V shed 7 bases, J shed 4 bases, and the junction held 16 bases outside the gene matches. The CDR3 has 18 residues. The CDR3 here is CASNHGGSGRRGTGELFF. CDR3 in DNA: TGTGCCAGCAACCACGGGGGTAGCGGGAGACGCGGCACCGGGGAGCTGTTTTTT.

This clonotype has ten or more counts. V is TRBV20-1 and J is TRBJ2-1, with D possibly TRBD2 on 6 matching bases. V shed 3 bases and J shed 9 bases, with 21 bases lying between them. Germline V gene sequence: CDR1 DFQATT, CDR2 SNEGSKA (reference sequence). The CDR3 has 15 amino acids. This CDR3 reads CSARGGVPRRGEQFF. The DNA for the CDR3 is TGCAGTGCTAGGGGCGGGGTTCCTCGTAGAGGTGAGCAGTTCTTC.

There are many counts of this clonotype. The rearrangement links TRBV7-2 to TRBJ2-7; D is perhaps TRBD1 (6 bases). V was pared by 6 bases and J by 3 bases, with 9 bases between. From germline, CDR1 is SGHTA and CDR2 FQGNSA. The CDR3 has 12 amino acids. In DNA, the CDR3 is TGTGCCAGCAGAGGGGACAACTACGAGCAGTACTTC. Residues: CASRGDNYEQYF.

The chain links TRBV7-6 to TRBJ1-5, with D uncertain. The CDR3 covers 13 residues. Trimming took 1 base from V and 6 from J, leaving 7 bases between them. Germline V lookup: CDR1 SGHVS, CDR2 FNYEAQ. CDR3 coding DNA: TGTGCCAGCAGCTTAGGCCGGAGTCAGCCCCAGCATTTT. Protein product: CASSLGRSQPQHF.

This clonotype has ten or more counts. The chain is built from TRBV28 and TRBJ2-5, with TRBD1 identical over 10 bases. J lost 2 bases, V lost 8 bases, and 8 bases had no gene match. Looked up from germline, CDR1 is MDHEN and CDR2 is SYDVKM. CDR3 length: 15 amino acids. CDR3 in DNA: TGTGCCAGCCGCACGGACAGGGGGTGGCAAGAGACCCAGTACTTC. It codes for CASRTDRGWQETQYF.

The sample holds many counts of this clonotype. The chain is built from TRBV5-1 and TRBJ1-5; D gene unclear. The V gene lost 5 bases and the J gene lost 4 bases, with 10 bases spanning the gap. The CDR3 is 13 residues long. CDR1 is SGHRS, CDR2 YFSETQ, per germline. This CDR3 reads CASSAVGNQPQHF. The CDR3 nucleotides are TGCGCCAGCAGTGCAGTGGGAAATCAGCCCCAGCATTTT.